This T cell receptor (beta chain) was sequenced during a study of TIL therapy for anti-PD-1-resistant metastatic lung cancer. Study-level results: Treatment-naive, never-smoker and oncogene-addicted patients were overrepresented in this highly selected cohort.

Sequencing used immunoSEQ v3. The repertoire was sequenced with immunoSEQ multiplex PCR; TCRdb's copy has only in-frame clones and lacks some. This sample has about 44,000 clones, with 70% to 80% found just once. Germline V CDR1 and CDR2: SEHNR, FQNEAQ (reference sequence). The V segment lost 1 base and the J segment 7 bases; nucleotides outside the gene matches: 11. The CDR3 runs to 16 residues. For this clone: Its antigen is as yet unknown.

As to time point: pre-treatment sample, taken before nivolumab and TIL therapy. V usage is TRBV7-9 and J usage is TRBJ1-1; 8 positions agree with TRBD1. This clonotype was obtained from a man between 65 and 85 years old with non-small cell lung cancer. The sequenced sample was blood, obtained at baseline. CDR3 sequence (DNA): TGTGCCAGCAGCTTAGACGGTGGCAGGGGGCGTAATGAAGCTTTCTTT. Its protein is CASSLDGGRGRNEAFF. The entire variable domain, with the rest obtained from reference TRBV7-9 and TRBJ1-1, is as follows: DTGVSQNPRHKITKRGQNVTFRCDPISEHNRLYWYRQTLGQGPEFLTYFQNEAQLEKSRLLSDRFSAERPKGSFSTLEIQRTEQGDSAMYLCASSLDGGRGRNEAFFGQGTRLTVV.